This T cell receptor beta chain stems from a study of radiotherapy plus CTLA-4 blockade in lung cancer listed by TCRdb under 2018. Study-wide context: Objective responses were observed in around 20% of enrolled patients, and disease control was achieved in 31%. The investigation overall reported the following: Early dynamic changes in blood T cell clones, together with increased serum interferon-beta after radiation, were reported as the strongest predictors of response. TCR clones derived from tumors expanded in peripheral blood after treatment with radiotherapy and ipilimumab.

Libraries were built with the immunoSEQ multiplex PCR assay. What TCRdb holds here is the immuneACCESS table cut down to in-frame rearrangements. Part of the clones is not present; checked against another copy, under half of the missing clones reflect an unresolved V gene, and the others are unexplained. This sample gives about 78,000 clones in total; around 87% of them show up just once. Together, the top ten hold roughly 0.95% of the sample. About this clone: Its target antigen remains unknown. Base qualities were left out, and no much larger clone turns up one base away.

The study tested focal radiation therapy combined with CTLA-4 blockade (ipilimumab) in patients with chemo-refractory metastatic non-small-cell lung cancer. From the cysteine through the phenylalanine, the CDR3 covers 15 amino acids. Only the CDR3 DNA is retained, 45 bases long and in frame from the first base. Germline trimming amounts to 0 bases on V and 9 bases on J, with 6 as the count of junction bases outside the gene matches. Looking up the germline V gene (reference sequence) yields CDR1 SGHNT and CDR2 YYREEE. Recombination connected TRBV5-4 to TRBJ1-6; the junction holds 7 bases that match TRBD1. Sequenced here: peripheral blood, sampled from a patient treated with radiotherapy plus ipilimumab. The TCR originated in a human donor with non-small cell lung cancer who had stable disease on radiotherapy plus ipilimumab. The CDR3 is CASSLAGTELSPLHF. The nucleotides are TGTGCCAGCAGCTTGGCCGGGACAGAGCTTTCACCCCTCCACTTT. The variable domain in full, with residues beyond the CDR3 obtained from the reference TRBV5-4 and TRBJ1-6 genes, is ETGVTQSPTHLIKTRGQQVTLRCSSQSGHNTVSWYQQALGQGPQFIFQYYREEENGRGNFPPRFSGLQFPNYSSELNVNALELDDSALYLCASSLAGTELSPLHFGNGTRLTVT.